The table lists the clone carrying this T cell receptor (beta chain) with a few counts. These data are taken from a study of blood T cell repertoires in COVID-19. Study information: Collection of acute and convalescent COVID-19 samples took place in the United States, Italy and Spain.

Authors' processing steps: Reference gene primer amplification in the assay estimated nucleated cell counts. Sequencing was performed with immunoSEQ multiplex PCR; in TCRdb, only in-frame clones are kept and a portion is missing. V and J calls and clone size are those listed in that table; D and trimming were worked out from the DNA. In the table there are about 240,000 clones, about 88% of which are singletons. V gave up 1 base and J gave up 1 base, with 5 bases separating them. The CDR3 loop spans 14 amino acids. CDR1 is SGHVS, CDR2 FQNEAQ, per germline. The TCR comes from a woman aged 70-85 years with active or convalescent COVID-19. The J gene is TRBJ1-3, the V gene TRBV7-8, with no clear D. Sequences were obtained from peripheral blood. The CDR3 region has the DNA TGTGCCAGCAGCTTAGGGGAGTCTGGAAACACCATATATTTT. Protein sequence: CASSLGESGNTIYF.